What follows are 6 T cell receptor beta chains derived from one specimen sequenced in a study of blood T cell repertoires in COVID-19 (dated by TCRdb to the early 2020s). Libraries were made using the immunoSEQ multiplex PCR assay. TCRdb took over this immuneACCESS table, retaining in-frame rearrangements with V and J assigned. Such tables are incomplete; in checked studies, under half of the missing clones stem from an unresolved V gene, and the remainder is unexplained. In this sample the table shows around 430,000 clones, about nine tenths of which occur a single time. The top ten hold roughly 13% of the sample. Sequencing input: peripheral blood. The receptors stem from a woman aged 45-65 years with COVID-19, enrolled during active disease.

This chain connects TRBV6-5 to TRBJ1-1; perhaps TRBD1 as D (6 bases). Germline V lookup: CDR1 MNHEY, CDR2 SVGAGI. V gave up 4 bases and J gave up 6 bases, with 9 bases separating them. The CDR3 runs 12 residues. The CDR3 loop reads CASSSTGPEAFF. The CDR3 region has the DNA TGTGCCAGCAGTTCGACAGGCCCTGAAGCTTTCTTT.

This rearrangement joins TRBV7-8 to TRBJ2-4; possibly TRBD1 for D (5 bases). The CDR3 has 17 residues. The germline V gene encodes CDR1 SGHVS and CDR2 FQNEAQ. V shed 3 bases and J shed 3 bases, with 18 bases lying between them. The CDR3 sequence is CASSLVGRGWDKNIQYF. CDR3 nucleotides: TGTGCCAGCAGCTTGGTGGGGCGAGGTTGGGACAAAAACATTCAGTACTTC.

The rearrangement uses TRBV5-1 and TRBJ2-1, with TRBD2 matching 8 bases. The V gene's germline CDR1 is SGHRS and CDR2 YFSETQ. The CDR3 runs 15 residues. J gave up 0 bases and V 4 bases, and 3 bases lay outside the gene matches. In nucleotides, the CDR3 is TGCGCCAGCAGCCTCAGCGGGAGCTCCTACAATGAGCAGTTCTTC. Translating it yields CASSLSGSSYNEQFF.

The chain recombines TRBV28 with TRBJ1-2; weak D call: TRBD1 (5 bases). V shed 4 bases and J shed 2 bases, with 14 bases lying between them. CDR1 and CDR2 (germline): MDHEN, SYDVKM. The CDR3 is made up of 15 amino acids. CDR3 DNA sequence: TGTGCCAGCAGTTCCCGGCCAGGGAGGAACTATGGCTACACCTTC. It is translated as CASSSRPGRNYGYTF.

This chain links TRBV11-2 with TRBJ2-2; TRBD1 matches 9 bases. Germline V gene lookup returns CDR1 SGHAT and CDR2 FQNNGV. Unmatched junction bases numbered 2, after V lost 0 bases and J lost 6 bases. The CDR3 runs to 15 residues. The CDR3 region has the DNA TGTGCCAGCAGCTTAGAGGGGGACAGGGCCGGGGAGCTGTTTTTT. Translating gives CASSLEGDRAGELFF. Complete variable domain (other parts from reference TRBV11-2 and TRBJ2-2): EAGVAQSPRYKIIEKRQSVAFWCNPISGHATLYWYQQILGQGPKLLIQFQNNGVVDDSQLPKDRFSAERLKGVDSTLKIQPAKLEDSAVYLCASSLEGDRAGELFFGEGSRLTVL.

As concerns this clone: The sample carries other DNA sequences with the same CDR3. The chain recombines TRBV28 with TRBJ1-2; D gene ambiguous. CDR1 MDHEN and CDR2 SYDVKM come from the germline V gene. The germline V and J ends were trimmed by 4 bases and 2 bases, with 8 bases remaining between them. The CDR3 is made up of 13 amino acids. The CDR3 DNA reads as TGTGCCAGCAGTTCAACGGGGAACTATGGCTACACCTTC. Residues: CASSSTGNYGYTF.